A selection of T cell receptor beta chains follows, all from one sample in a study of blood T cell repertoires in COVID-19. Measured with immunoSEQ multiplex PCR; TCRdb has only the in-frame clones, and not every one. This repertoire shows more than 350,000 clones, around nine tenths found once; its top ten account for approximately 1.5%. Specimen: PBMCs or T cells enriched from blood (not recorded which). Receptors were obtained from a woman under 30 who had been exposed to COVID-19. The CDR3 runs from the conserved cysteine through the conserved F or W. A D gene is named only where the DNA matches it firmly. Expanded clones are given a class, and other clones once, few, many or no size at all.

abundance	j_gene	d_gene	v_gene	CDR3aa	CDR3nt
.	TRBJ2-3	.	TRBV11-2	CASSLTGSIQDTQYF	TGTGCCAGCAGCCTGACAGGAAGTATCCAGGATACGCAGTATTTT
once	TRBJ1-2	.	TRBV19	CASSMLQGLLYGYTF	TGTGCCAGTAGTATGTTACAGGGATTACTCTATGGCTACACCTTC
.	TRBJ2-7	TRBD2	TRBV28	CAIQARLAGPYEQYF	TGTGCCATACAAGCCAGGCTAGCGGGTCCTTACGAGCAGTACTTC
.	TRBJ1-1	TRBD1	TRBV11-2	CASSLAGGTEAFF	TGTGCCAGCAGCCTTGCAGGGGGAACTGAAGCTTTCTTT
once	TRBJ1-3	.	TRBV9	CASSEGTTGNTIYF	TGTGCCAGCAGCGAGGGGACAACTGGAAACACCATATATTTT
.	TRBJ2-3	TRBD1	TRBV28	CASTPHRGSTDTQYF	TGTGCCAGCACCCCCCACAGGGGTAGCACAGATACGCAGTATTTT
.	TRBJ2-5	.	TRBV4-3	CASSQDRGAGETQYF	TGCGCCAGCAGCCAAGATAGAGGGGCGGGGGAGACCCAGTACTTC
.	TRBJ1-4	.	TRBV10-2	CASSVRDNEKLFF	TGCGCCAGCAGTGTGAGGGATAATGAAAAACTGTTTTTT
.	TRBJ1-1	TRBD1	TRBV7-2	CASSLPQGGNTEAFF	TGTGCCAGCAGCTTGCCACAGGGGGGGAACACTGAAGCTTTCTTT
.	TRBJ2-2	.	TRBV19	CASRLVGLPTNTGELFF	TGTGCCAGTAGGCTGGTGGGACTCCCGACAAACACCGGGGAGCTGTTTTTT
.	TRBJ2-4	TRBD1	TRBV6-5	CASRLGQGAVNIQYF	TGTGCCAGCAGGTTAGGACAGGGGGCGGTGAACATTCAGTACTTC
.	TRBJ2-3	TRBD1	TRBV18	CASSPRVGGDGDTQYF	TGTGCCAGCTCACCACGGGTAGGGGGCGATGGAGATACGCAGTATTTT
once	TRBJ2-1	TRBD1	TRBV4-1	CASSQPGTGSSYNEQFF	TGCGCCAGCAGCCAGCCCGGGACAGGGAGCTCCTACAATGAGCAGTTCTTC
.	TRBJ1-1	.	TRBV12-3/TRBV12-4	CARAPGAFF	TGTGCCAGGGCCCCGGGGGCTTTCTTT
.	TRBJ1-1	.	TRBV7-9	CASKTQGNTEAFF	TGTGCCAGCAAGACACAGGGCAACACTGAAGCTTTCTTT